The 23 T cell receptor beta chains in this list originate from one sample, sequenced in a study of blood T cell repertoires in COVID-19. The repertoire was sequenced with immunoSEQ multiplex PCR; TCRdb's copy has only in-frame clones and lacks some. The table records about 240,000 clones, approximately 90% of them present only once. Sequencing used peripheral blood. These receptors all stem from a man aged 55 to 70 who had recovered from COVID-19.

This rearrangement joins TRBV10-3 to TRBJ2-7; 9 nucleotides agree with TRBD1. J gave up 3 bases and V 10 bases, and 10 bases lay outside the gene matches. Germline assignment: CDR1 ENHRY and CDR2 SYGVKD. This CDR3 contains 14 residues. The DNA for the CDR3 is TGTGCCACGACAGGACAGGGGAGTAGCTACGAGCAGTACTTC. The encoded protein is CATTGQGSSYEQYF.

The gene calls are TRBV27 and TRBJ2-3; D not certain. This CDR3 has 16 residues. V shed 4 bases and J shed 0 bases, with 14 bases lying between them. Germline V gives CDR1 MNHEY, CDR2 SMNVEV (reference sequence). Here the CDR3 DNA reads TGTGCCAGCAGTTCAAAGAGATTCTATAGCACAGATACGCAGTATTTT. It specifies CASSSKRFYSTDTQYF.

The chain links TRBV2 to TRBJ2-5; no clear D. Trimming pared 6 bases from V and 5 bases from J, leaving 4 bases between. Germline CDR1 reads SNHLY; CDR2 reads FYNNEI. The CDR3 is 10 residues long. CDR3 in amino acids: CASRGETQYF. The CDR3, as DNA: TGTGCCAGCAGGGGCGAGACCCAGTACTTC.

The rearrangement joins TRBV29-1 to TRBJ2-1; 7 positions match TRBD1. Germline values: CDR1 SQVTM, CDR2 ANQGSEA. The ends lost 2 bases at V and 3 bases at J; junction bases unmatched: 7. This CDR3 has 15 residues. In DNA form, the CDR3 reads TGCAGCGTTGAATTTGTGGGACAGAACTACAATGAGCAGTTCTTC. Protein: CSVEFVGQNYNEQFF.

This chain connects TRBV3-1 (or the pseudogene TRBV3-2) to TRBJ2-1; TRBD2 agrees at 9 bases. The CDR3 has 12 residues. With V trimmed by 2 bases and J by 13 bases, 3 bases remained unmatched. Germline assignment: CDR1 LGHDT and CDR2 YNNKEL (reference sequence). DNA for the CDR3: TGTGCCAGCAGCCAACTAGCGGGATCTCAGTTCTTC. Amino acids: CASSQLAGSQFF.

J is TRBJ1-2 and V is TRBV11-2; TRBD1 might be the D (5 bases). The CDR3 contains 15 residues. The germline gives CDR1 SGHAT, CDR2 FQNNGV. The ends were cut back, 2 bases at V and 1 base at J, with 11 bases in the middle. DNA for the CDR3: TGTGCCAGCAGCTTAAATCCAGGGATTAACTATGGCTACACCTTC. This translates into CASSLNPGINYGYTF.

This clone was recorded only once. This sequence joins TRBV7-9 and TRBJ2-6; D unclear. Looked up from germline, CDR1 is SEHNR and CDR2 is FQNEAQ (reference sequence). Trimming cost V 3 bases and J 1 base, with 7 bases left between them. This CDR3 spans 15 amino acids. The CDR3 spells CASSFSVSGANVLTF. The CDR3 DNA reads as TGTGCCAGCAGCTTTTCTGTTTCTGGGGCCAACGTCCTGACTTTC.

The chain links TRBV19 to TRBJ1-6, with D maybe TRBD1 (5 bases). This CDR3 contains 13 residues. V lost 9 bases and J 2 bases, leaving 8 bases between the germline ends. Looked up from germline, CDR1 is LNHDA and CDR2 is SQIVND (reference sequence). The CDR3 DNA follows: TGTGCCAGCCGACAGCCCTATAATTCACCCCTCCACTTT. Translated: CASRQPYNSPLHF. The variable domain in full, completed from reference TRBV19 and TRBJ1-6, reads DGGITQSPKYLFRKEGQNVTLSCEQNLNHDAMYWYRQDPGQGLRLIYYSQIVNDFQKGDIAEGYSVSREKKESFPLTVTSAQKNPTAFYLCASRQPYNSPLHFGNGTRLTVT.

The J gene is TRBJ2-1, the V gene TRBV18; TRBD2 aligns across 9 bases. There are 15 residues in the CDR3. The germline CDR1 and CDR2 sequences are KGHSH and LQKENI. Trimming took 6 bases from V and 4 from J; bases not matched to a gene: 7. CDR3 sequence reads: CASSAAGGFYNEQFF. The DNA of the CDR3 is TGTGCCAGCTCGGCGGCGGGGGGGTTTTACAATGAGCAGTTCTTC.

This clone was found once. This chain connects TRBV11-2 to TRBJ1-2; TRBD1 matches at 11 bases. The V gene end was trimmed by 4 bases and the J gene end by 8 bases; junction bases not matched to a gene: 9. The CDR3 consists of 15 residues. Germline-derived CDR1 and CDR2 are SGHAT and FQNNGV. The DNA for the CDR3 is TGTGCCAGCAGCTCGCGGACAGGGGGCTTCTTGGGCTACACCTTC. Translating it yields CASSSRTGGFLGYTF.

The CDR3, as DNA: TGTGCCAGCAGCTTAATGGGACAGGGGATCGAAAAACTGTTTTTT. Translating gives CASSLMGQGIEKLFF. The chain combines TRBV7-2 with TRBJ1-4; TRBD1 matches at 10 bases. V lost 2 bases and J lost 8; bases outside the gene matches: 5. The CDR3 covers 15 residues. The germline V gene has CDR1 SGHTA and CDR2 FQGNSA.

The V gene is TRBV7-9, the J gene TRBJ2-4; D remains ambiguous. This CDR3 has 18 residues. CDR1 is SEHNR, CDR2 FQNEAQ, per germline (reference sequence). The germline V and J ends were trimmed by 1 base and 0 bases, with 16 bases remaining between them. CDR3 sequence reads: CASSLVLRHLAAKNIQYF. The CDR3 nucleotides are TGTGCCAGCAGCTTAGTTCTTAGACACCTGGCAGCCAAAAACATTCAGTACTTC.

The gene calls are TRBV5-5 and TRBJ1-4; perhaps TRBD1 as D (6 bases). The CDR3 covers 16 residues. Germline V gives CDR1 SGHKS, CDR2 YYEKEE (reference sequence). The ends were cut back, 3 bases at V and 0 bases at J, with 12 bases in the middle. The DNA for the CDR3 is TGTGCCAGCAGCTACGGGACATATGCAACTAATGAAAAACTGTTTTTT. It codes for CASSYGTYATNEKLFF. Together with reference TRBV5-5 and TRBJ1-4, the CDR3 gives the full variable domain: DAGVTQSPTHLIKTRGQQVTLRCSPISGHKSVSWYQQVLGQGPQFIFQYYEKEERGRGNFPDRFSARQFPNYSSELNVNALLLGDSALYLCASSYGTYATNEKLFFGSGTQLSVL.

The rearrangement links TRBV29-1 to TRBJ2-5; D is perhaps TRBD1 (6 bases). Germline loops: CDR1 SQVTM, CDR2 ANQGSEA. CDR3 length: 14 amino acids. Trimming shortened V by 3 bases and J by 7 bases, and 18 bases separated the two germline ends. CDR3 DNA sequence: TGCAGCGTTGAGTCAGGGGCGTCCCGGTGGACCCAGTACTTC. Translating gives CSVESGASRWTQYF.

The chain combines TRBV4-2 with TRBJ2-7, with TRBD2 identical over 9 bases. The germline V gene has CDR1 LGHNA and CDR2 YNFKEQ. The junction had 8 bases not matched to a gene; V was cut back by 2 bases and J by 3 bases. The CDR3 has 16 amino acids. The CDR3 sequence is CASSQTKASGVYEQYF. In nucleotides, the CDR3 is TGTGCCAGCAGCCAAACAAAGGCTAGCGGGGTCTACGAGCAGTACTTC.

The V and J genes are TRBV5-4 and TRBJ2-1; 10 bases are a match to TRBD2. With V trimmed by 0 bases and J by 4 bases, 4 bases remained unmatched. The CDR3 has 16 amino acids. The germline CDR1 and CDR2 sequences are SGHNT and YYREEE (reference sequence). CDR3 nucleotides: TGTGCCAGCAGCTTGGGTAGCGGGGGGATTTACAATGAGCAGTTCTTC. The encoded protein is CASSLGSGGIYNEQFF.

This chain joins TRBV20-1 and TRBJ2-3; 8 nucleotides line up with TRBD2. The CDR3 has 13 residues. Germline-derived CDR1 and CDR2 are DFQATT and SNEGSKA (reference sequence). V shed 6 bases, J shed 1 base, and the junction held 3 bases outside the gene matches. CDR3 protein: CSASSGGTDTQYF. In nucleotides, the CDR3 is TGCAGTGCCAGTAGCGGGGGCACAGATACGCAGTATTTT.

V is TRBV6-5 and J is TRBJ1-1; possible D gene TRBD1, 5 bases. CDR3 length: 15 amino acids. V was trimmed by 0 bases and J by 4 bases, leaving 12 bases between them. Germline-derived CDR1 and CDR2 are MNHEY and SVGAGI. CDR3 in amino acids: CASSYSFNTGTEAFF. The CDR3 region has the DNA TGTGCCAGCAGTTACTCTTTCAATACAGGCACTGAAGCTTTCTTT.

This chain links TRBV6-2 or TRBV6-3 with TRBJ2-1; TRBD1 matches at 11 bases. Germline V CDR1 and CDR2: MNHEY, SVGEGT. This CDR3 has 15 residues. After removal of 6 bases from V and 8 bases from J, the junction contained 9 bases not matched to a gene. As DNA, the CDR3 is TGTGCCAGCAGCCTAGGACAGGGGGCCTCTGATGAGCAGTTCTTC. It codes for CASSLGQGASDEQFF.

The chain uses TRBV20-1 and TRBJ2-5; TRBD1 matches at 7 bases. The CDR3 spans 13 residues. The V gene's germline CDR1 is DFQATT and CDR2 SNEGSKA (reference sequence). J lost 10 bases, V lost 3 bases, and 11 bases had no gene match. The CDR3 coding sequence is TGCAGTGCTAGTGGGCCCTACCAGGGGGTCCAGTACTTC. This codes for CSASGPYQGVQYF.

DNA for the CDR3: TGTGCCAGCAGCTTAGACGGGGGTATGGGCACTGAAGCTTTCTTT. Translation: CASSLDGGMGTEAFF. The chain is built from TRBV7-8 and TRBJ1-1, with D tentatively TRBD1 (5 bases). Germline CDR1 reads SGHVS; CDR2 reads FQNEAQ. The CDR3 is 15 residues long. Trimming took 1 base from V and 4 from J, leaving 13 bases between them.

This chain uses TRBV6-5 with TRBJ2-1, with D possibly TRBD1 on 6 matching bases. The CDR3 is 12 residues long. The germline V and J ends were trimmed by 7 bases and 9 bases, with 13 bases remaining between them. The germline V gene has CDR1 MNHEY and CDR2 SVGAGI. The CDR3 coding sequence is TGTGCCAGCACCCCGCCACAGGGTGAGCAGTTCTTC. It encodes CASTPPQGEQFF.

This rearrangement joins TRBV14 to TRBJ2-3, with TRBD2 matching over 7 bases. With V trimmed by 1 base and J by 1 base, 5 bases remained unmatched. The CDR3 has 16 amino acids. Germline CDR1 and CDR2: SGHDN and FVKESK. CDR3 coding DNA: TGTGCCAGCAGCCAAGTCGTGGGGAGGGGCACAGATACGCAGTATTTT. Its translation is CASSQVVGRGTDTQYF.